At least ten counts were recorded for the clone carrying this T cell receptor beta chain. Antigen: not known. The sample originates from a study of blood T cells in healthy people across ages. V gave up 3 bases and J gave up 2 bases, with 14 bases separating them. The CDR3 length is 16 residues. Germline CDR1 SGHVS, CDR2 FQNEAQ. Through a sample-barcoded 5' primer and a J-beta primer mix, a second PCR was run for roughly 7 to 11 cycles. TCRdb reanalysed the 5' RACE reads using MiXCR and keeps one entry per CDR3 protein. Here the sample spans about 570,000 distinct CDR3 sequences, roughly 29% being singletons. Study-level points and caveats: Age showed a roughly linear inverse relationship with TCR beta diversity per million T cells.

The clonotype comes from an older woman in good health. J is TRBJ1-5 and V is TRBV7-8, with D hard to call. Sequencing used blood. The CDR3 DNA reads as TGTGCCAGCAGCTTTACGGGGAGTGGTGGCAATCAGCCCCAGCATTTT. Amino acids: CASSFTGSGGNQPQHF.